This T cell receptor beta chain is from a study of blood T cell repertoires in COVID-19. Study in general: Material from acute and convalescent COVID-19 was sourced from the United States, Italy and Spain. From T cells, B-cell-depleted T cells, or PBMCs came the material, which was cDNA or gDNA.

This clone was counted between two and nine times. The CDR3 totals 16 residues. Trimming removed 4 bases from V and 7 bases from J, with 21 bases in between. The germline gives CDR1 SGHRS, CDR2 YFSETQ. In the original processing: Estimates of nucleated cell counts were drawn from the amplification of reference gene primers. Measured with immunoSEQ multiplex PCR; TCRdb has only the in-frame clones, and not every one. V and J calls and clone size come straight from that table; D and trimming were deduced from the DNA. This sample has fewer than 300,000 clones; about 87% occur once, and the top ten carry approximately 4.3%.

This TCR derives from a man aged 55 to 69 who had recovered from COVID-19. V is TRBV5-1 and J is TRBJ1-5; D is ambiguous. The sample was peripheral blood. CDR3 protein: CASSPAGVGLGQPQHF. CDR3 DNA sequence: TGCGCCAGCAGCCCTGCCGGGGTTGGGTTGGGGCAGCCCCAGCATTTT.